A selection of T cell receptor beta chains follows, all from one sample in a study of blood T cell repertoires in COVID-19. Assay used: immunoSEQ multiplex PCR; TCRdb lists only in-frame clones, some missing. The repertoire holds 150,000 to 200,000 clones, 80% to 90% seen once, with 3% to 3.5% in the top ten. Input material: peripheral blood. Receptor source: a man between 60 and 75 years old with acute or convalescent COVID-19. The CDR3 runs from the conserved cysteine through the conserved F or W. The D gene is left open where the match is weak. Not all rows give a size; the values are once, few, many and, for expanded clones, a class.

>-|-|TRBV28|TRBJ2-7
CASSSYSGTYEQYF
TGTGCCAGCAGTTCCTACTCCGGGACCTACGAGCAGTACTTC
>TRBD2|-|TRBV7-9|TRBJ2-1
CASSLRISGNNEQFF
TGTGCCAGCAGCTTAAGGATTAGCGGGAACAATGAGCAGTTCTTC
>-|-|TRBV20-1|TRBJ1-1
CRRGSGTEAFF
TGCAGGCGCGGGAGCGGCACTGAAGCTTTCTTT
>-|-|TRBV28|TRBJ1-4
CASSAYRAPNEKLFF
TGTGCCAGCAGTGCGTACAGGGCTCCTAATGAAAAACTGTTTTTT
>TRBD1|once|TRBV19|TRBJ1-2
CASSRTGGYTF
TGTGCCAGTAGTAGGACAGGCGGCTACACCTTC
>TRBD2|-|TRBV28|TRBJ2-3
CASSSSSGAEWLWDTQYF
TGTGCCAGCAGCTCATCTAGCGGGGCCGAGTGGTTGTGGGATACGCAGTATTTT
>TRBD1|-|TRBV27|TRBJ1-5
CASSPPFRPGQGNQPQHF
TGTGCCAGCAGTCCCCCATTTAGACCGGGACAGGGTAATCAGCCCCAGCATTTT
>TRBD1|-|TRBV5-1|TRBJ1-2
CASSETGVQANYGYTF
TGCGCCAGCAGCGAGACAGGGGTCCAAGCTAACTATGGCTACACCTTC
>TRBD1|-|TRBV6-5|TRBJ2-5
CASSYPPGQGQETQYF
TGTGCCAGCAGTTACCCCCCGGGACAGGGACAAGAGACCCAGTACTTC
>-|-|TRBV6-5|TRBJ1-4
CASSPQGATNEKLFF
TGTGCCAGCAGTCCTCAGGGCGCAACTAATGAAAAACTGTTTTTT
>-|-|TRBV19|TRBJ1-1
CASEITGSRGAEAFF
TGTGCCAGCGAGATTACAGGGTCCAGGGGCGCTGAAGCTTTCTTT
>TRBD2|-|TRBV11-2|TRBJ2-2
CASSSTLAGNTGELFF
TGTGCCAGCAGCTCTACCCTAGCGGGAAACACCGGGGAGCTGTTTTTT
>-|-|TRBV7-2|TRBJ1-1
CASSFTRDTEAFF
TGTGCCAGCAGCTTTACGAGGGACACTGAAGCTTTCTTT
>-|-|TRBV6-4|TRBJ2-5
CASGRPGHRETQYF
TGTGCCTCAGGGCGCCCGGGACACCGGGAGACCCAGTACTTC
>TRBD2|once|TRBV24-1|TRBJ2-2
CATSVPSGRAGTGELFF
TGTGCCACCAGCGTCCCTAGCGGGAGGGCGGGGACCGGGGAGCTGTTTTTT
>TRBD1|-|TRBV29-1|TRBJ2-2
CSVTDRGRANTGELFF
TGCAGCGTTACTGACAGGGGGCGAGCGAACACCGGGGAGCTGTTTTTT
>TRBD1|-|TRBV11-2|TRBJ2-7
CASSRDRGFSYEQYF
TGTGCCAGCAGCCGAGACAGGGGCTTCTCCTACGAGCAGTACTTC
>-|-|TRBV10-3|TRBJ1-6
CAISESIYGRGRNSPLHF
TGTGCCATCAGTGAGTCTATCTATGGCAGGGGAAGGAATTCACCCCTCCACTTT
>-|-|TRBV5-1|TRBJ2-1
CASRRGLNEQFF
TGCGCCAGCAGACGGGGACTCAATGAGCAGTTCTTC
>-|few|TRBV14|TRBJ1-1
CASSQDYIPNTEAFF
TGTGCCAGCAGCCAAGATTACATCCCGAACACTGAAGCTTTCTTT
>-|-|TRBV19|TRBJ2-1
CASSVGESGEQFF
TGTGCCAGTAGTGTGGGAGAGTCGGGTGAGCAGTTCTTC
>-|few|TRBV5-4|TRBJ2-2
CASSPGVEDTGELFF
TGTGCCAGCAGCCCCGGGGTGGAGGACACCGGGGAGCTGTTTTTT
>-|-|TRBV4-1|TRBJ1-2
CASSHVPGTHGYGYTF
TGCGCCAGCAGCCATGTACCCGGGACTCACGGCTATGGCTACACCTTC
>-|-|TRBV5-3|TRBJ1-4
CARSPGRKNEKLFF
TGTGCCAGAAGCCCCGGGAGGAAGAATGAAAAACTGTTTTTT
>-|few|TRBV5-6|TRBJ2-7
CASSLAQTRSSYEQYF
TGTGCCAGCAGCTTGGCCCAGACTAGGAGCTCCTACGAGCAGTACTTC
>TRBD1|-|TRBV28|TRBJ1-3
CASTPGGLGNTIYF
TGTGCCAGCACCCCAGGGGGCCTTGGAAACACCATATATTTT
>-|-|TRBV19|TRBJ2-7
CASSIVQGSPYEQYF
TGTGCCAGTAGTATAGTCCAGGGGTCCCCCTACGAGCAGTACTTC
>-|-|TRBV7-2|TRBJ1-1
CASSSHGGGTEAFF
TGTGCCAGCAGCTCCCATGGGGGGGGCACTGAAGCTTTCTTT
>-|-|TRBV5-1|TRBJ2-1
CASSIIPGTLGEQFF
TGCGCCAGCAGCATCATACCGGGGACTCTGGGTGAGCAGTTCTTC
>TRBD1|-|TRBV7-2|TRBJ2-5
CASSPTGFRETQYF
TGTGCCAGCAGCCCGACAGGGTTTCGGGAGACCCAGTACTTC
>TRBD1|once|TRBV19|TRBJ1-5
CASRIETGAGQPQHF
TGTGCCAGTAGGATTGAAACAGGGGCGGGTCAGCCCCAGCATTTT
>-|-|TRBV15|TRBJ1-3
CATSSSGGSSGNTIYF
TGTGCCACCAGCAGCTCCGGGGGGAGCTCTGGAAACACCATATATTTT
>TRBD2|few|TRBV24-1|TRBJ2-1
CATSDAGLAGGYNEQFF
TGTGCCACCAGTGATGCGGGACTAGCGGGAGGATACAATGAGCAGTTCTTC
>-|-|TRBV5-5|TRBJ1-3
CASSPTEGNTIYF
TGTGCCAGCAGCCCTACCGAGGGAAACACCATATATTTT
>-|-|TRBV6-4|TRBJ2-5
CASSAGLVRGTQYF
TGTGCCAGCAGTGCGGGACTGGTGAGGGGGACCCAGTACTTC
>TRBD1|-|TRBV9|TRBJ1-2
CASSRTGMGGYTF
TGTGCCAGCAGCCGGACAGGAATGGGGGGCTACACCTTC
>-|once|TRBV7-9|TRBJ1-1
CASSNEWGGEAFF
TGTGCCAGCAGCAACGAATGGGGGGGTGAAGCTTTCTTT
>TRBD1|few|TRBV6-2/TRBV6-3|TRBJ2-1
CASSYRNRGNVDEQFF
TGTGCCAGCAGTTACCGGAACAGGGGGAATGTCGATGAGCAGTTCTTC
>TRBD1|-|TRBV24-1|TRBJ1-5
CATSDATGWGQPQHF
TGTGCCACCAGTGATGCGACAGGGTGGGGGCAGCCCCAGCATTTT
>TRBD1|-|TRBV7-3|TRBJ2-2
CASSPDRGYGQGENTGELFF
TGTGCCAGCAGTCCGGATCGGGGATATGGCCAGGGGGAGAACACCGGGGAGCTGTTTTTT
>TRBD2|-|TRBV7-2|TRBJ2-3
CASSAPSGSTDTQYF
TGTGCCAGCAGCGCCCCTAGCGGTAGCACAGATACGCAGTATTTT
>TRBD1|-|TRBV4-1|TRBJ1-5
CASSQDRQGGGNQPQHF
TGCGCCAGCAGCCAAGATAGACAGGGCGGTGGCAATCAGCCCCAGCATTTT
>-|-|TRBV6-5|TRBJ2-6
CASSLTFSGANVLTF
TGTGCCAGCAGCTTAACTTTCTCTGGGGCCAACGTCCTGACTTTC
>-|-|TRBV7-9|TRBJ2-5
CASSRWEQETQYF
TGTGCCAGCAGCCGATGGGAGCAAGAGACCCAGTACTTC